This entry concerns a single T cell receptor (beta chain). This receptor's antigen is unknown. Base qualities are not recorded, but no much larger clone differs from it by a single base. Participants in the prospective study were enrolled through a virtual design, were aged roughly 18 to 100 years, and lived in approximately 25 United States geographic areas. In the prospective study, cohorts were assigned on the basis of participant-reported clinical history obtained from a screening survey and a study questionnaire. Recovered participants in ImmuneRACE Cohort 3 were defined as having two consecutive negative NP/OP PCR tests, clearance from a healthcare professional, or resolution of symptoms. Mobile phlebotomists in the prospective study collected whole blood, serum and a nasopharyngeal or oropharyngeal swab from every participant. Over an approximately 2-month period, participants in the prospective study had the option of providing additional blood draws and questionnaires. Before DNA extraction, prospective study blood samples were shipped either frozen or at room temperature.

This specimen belongs to a study of blood T cell repertoires in COVID-19 (dated by TCRdb to 2018 to 2021). Study-level background: Samples covering the acute and convalescent phases of COVID-19 were provided by collaborators in the United States, Italy and Spain. The material from the prospective study consisted of cDNA or gDNA derived from T cells, B-cell-depleted T cells, or PBMCs. Subjects who had been exposed to COVID-19, were actively infected with it, or had recovered from it provided the deeply sampled blood TCRbeta repertoires that made up the dataset. A freely available public database, intended as a resource for researchers studying the immune response to SARS-CoV-2, is where the repertoires were released. The samples were drawn from the first 160 participants of the ongoing ImmuneRACE study and from roughly 1,300 subjects provided by 6 global collaborators. Sample metadata almost always included a de-identified subject ID, COVID-19 status, age in years and sex. Where available, HLA class I and class II types were taken from metadata supplied by the sample provider and were not determined by assay-based typing. Overall results and qualifications from the work: The amount of clinical and demographic metadata varied by source and participant and was provided uncurated.

TCRbeta CDR3 regions were amplified from genomic DNA by means of the immunoSEQ Assay, a bias-controlled multiplex PCR. Per the authors' processing: Nucleated cell counts per sample were estimated from amplification of reference gene primers within the assay. Sequence reads were collapsed and filtered to measure the absolute abundance of every unique TCRbeta CDR3 rearrangement. Productive Simpson clonality was computed per sample as the square root of Simpson's diversity index over productive rearrangements. TCRdb retrieved this table from immuneACCESS and kept in-frame rearrangements only. Not all clones are present; in checked studies, unresolved V genes account for under half, and no reason is known for the remainder. V, J and clone size were drawn from that table, and D and trimming were deduced from the DNA. The sample includes 250,000 to 350,000 clones, with 87% observed a single time. Approximately 5% of the sample comes from the top ten.

The cysteine opens and the phenylalanine closes a CDR3 of 14 amino acids. The CDR3 DNA has 42 bases and is translated from base 1. CDR1 and CDR2 are read off the germline V gene (reference sequence) as GTSNPN and SVGIG. The V end gives up 2 bases and the J end 5 bases, leaving 6 bases in the junction not matched to a gene. The chain uses TRBV30 and TRBJ2-7, with 10 middle bases fitting TRBD1. The sequencing input was PBMCs or T cells enriched from blood (not recorded which). This receptor was identified in a woman between 25 and 40 years old who had recovered from COVID-19. Here is the DNA: TGTGCCTGGAGTTCAGGGACAGGGGCCGACGAGCAGTACTTC. It is translated as CAWSSGTGADEQYF.